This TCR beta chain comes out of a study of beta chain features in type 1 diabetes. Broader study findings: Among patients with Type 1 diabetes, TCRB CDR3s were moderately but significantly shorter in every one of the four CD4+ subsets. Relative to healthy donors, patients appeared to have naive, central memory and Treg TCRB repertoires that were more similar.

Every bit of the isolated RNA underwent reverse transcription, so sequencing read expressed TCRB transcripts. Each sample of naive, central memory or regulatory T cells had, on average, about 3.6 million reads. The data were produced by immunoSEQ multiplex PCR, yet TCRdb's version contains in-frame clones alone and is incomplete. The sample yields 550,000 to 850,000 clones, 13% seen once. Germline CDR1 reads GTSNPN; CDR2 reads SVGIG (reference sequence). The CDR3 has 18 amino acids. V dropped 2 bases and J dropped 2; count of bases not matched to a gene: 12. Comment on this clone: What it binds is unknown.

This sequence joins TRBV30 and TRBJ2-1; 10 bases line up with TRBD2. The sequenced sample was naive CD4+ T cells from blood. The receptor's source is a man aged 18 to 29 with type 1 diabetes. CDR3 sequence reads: CAWSRRLNLAGAYNEQFF. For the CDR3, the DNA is TGTGCCTGGAGTCGTCGCCTTAACCTAGCGGGGGCCTACAATGAGCAGTTCTTC. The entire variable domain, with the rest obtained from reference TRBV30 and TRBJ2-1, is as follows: SQTIHQWPATLVQPVGSPLSLECTVEGTSNPNLYWYRQAAGRGLQLLFYSVGIGQISSEVPQNLSASRPQDRQFILSSKKLLLSDSGFYLCAWSRRLNLAGAYNEQFFGPGTRLTVL.